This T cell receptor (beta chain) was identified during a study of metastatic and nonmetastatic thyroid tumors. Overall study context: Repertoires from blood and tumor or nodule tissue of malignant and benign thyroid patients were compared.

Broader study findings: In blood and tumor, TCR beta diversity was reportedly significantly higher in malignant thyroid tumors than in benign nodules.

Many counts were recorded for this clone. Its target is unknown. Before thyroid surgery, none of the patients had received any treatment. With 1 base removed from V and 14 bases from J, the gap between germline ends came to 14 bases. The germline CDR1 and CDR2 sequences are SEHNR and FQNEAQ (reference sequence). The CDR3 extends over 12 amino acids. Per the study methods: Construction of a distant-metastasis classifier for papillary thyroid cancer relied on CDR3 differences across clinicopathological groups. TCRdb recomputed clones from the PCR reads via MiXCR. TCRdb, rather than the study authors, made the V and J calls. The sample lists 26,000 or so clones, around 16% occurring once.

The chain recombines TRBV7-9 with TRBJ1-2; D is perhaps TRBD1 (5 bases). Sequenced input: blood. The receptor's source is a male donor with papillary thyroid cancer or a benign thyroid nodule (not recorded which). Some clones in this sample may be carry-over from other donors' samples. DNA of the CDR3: TGTGCCAGCAGCTTAGAGACAGTGACCTCAACCTTC. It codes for CASSLETVTSTF.